This TCR beta chain was identified in a study of blood T cell repertoires in COVID-19. Libraries were prepared by immunoSEQ multiplex PCR; TCRdb keeps only in-frame clonotypes and omits some of them. The data show roughly 70,000 clones, under 90% seen once. Germline assignment: CDR1 MNHEY and CDR2 SVGEGT. V lost 5 bases and J lost 6; bases outside the gene matches: 5. The length of the CDR3 is 15 residues. The clonotype originates from a man aged 70 or older who had recovered from COVID-19. The chain has TRBV6-2 or TRBV6-3 and TRBJ2-1, with TRBD2 matching over 12 bases. Sequenced: peripheral blood. CDR3 loop: CASSRLAGAGNEQFF. The CDR3 nucleotides are TGTGCCAGCAGTAGACTAGCGGGAGCAGGCAATGAGCAGTTCTTC.